These 16 T cell receptor beta chains were all obtained from the same sample, sequenced in a study of cytomegalovirus exposure and HLA in healthy donors. The PCR used 60 Vbeta and 13 Jbeta primers. Clones were read by immunoSEQ multiplex PCR, and TCRdb kept only the in-frame ones, dropping some. This table holds 150,000 to 200,000 clones, 65% to 70% found once. Source material: PBMCs. The receptors here all came from a woman aged 18-29 years in good health and CMV-seropositive.

This clone has just a few counts. The chain combines TRBV19 with TRBJ2-7, with D possibly matching TRBD1 (6 bases). CDR3 length: 13 amino acids. Per germline, CDR1 LNHDA and CDR2 SQIVND (reference sequence). V was shortened by 5 bases and J by 6 bases, with 14 bases between the two germline ends. The DNA for the CDR3 is TGTGCCAGTAGTTGGGACACCCTCCGCGAGCAGTACTTC. The encoded protein is CASSWDTLREQYF.

This clone was counted between two and nine times. The V and J genes are TRBV7-2 and TRBJ2-7; 15 nucleotides match TRBD2. Per germline, CDR1 SGHTA and CDR2 FQGNSA. This CDR3 spans 13 amino acids. J gave up 6 bases and V 6 bases, and 0 bases lay outside the gene matches. The CDR3 region has the DNA TGTGCCAGCAGGGGACTAGCGGGGGGCGAGCAGTACTTC. Translated, it gives CASRGLAGGEQYF.

This clone was seen just once. The J gene is TRBJ2-5, the V gene TRBV15, with 7 bases fitting TRBD2. Germline CDR1 LNHNV, CDR2 YYDKDF (reference sequence). Trimming at V came to 3 bases and at J to 5 bases, leaving 6 bases not matched to a gene. The CDR3 sequence is 14 residues long. The CDR3: CATSRRGRRETQYF. In DNA form, the CDR3 reads TGTGCCACCAGCAGGCGGGGGAGGCGGGAGACCCAGTACTTC.

The rearrangement joins TRBV19 to TRBJ1-5; D possibly corresponds to TRBD1 (5 bases). CDR1 is LNHDA, CDR2 SQIVND, per germline (reference sequence). The CDR3 runs 14 residues. Trimming removed 5 bases from V and 9 bases from J, with 17 bases in between. CDR3 loop: CASSGRGGAPPQHF. CDR3 in DNA: TGTGCCAGTAGTGGACGGGGAGGGGCTCCGCCCCAGCATTTT.

The chain joins TRBV2 to TRBJ2-6; D uncertain. The length of the CDR3 is 13 residues. V was trimmed by 6 bases and J by 1 base, leaving 4 bases between them. Germline assignment: CDR1 SNHLY and CDR2 FYNNEI. The CDR3 DNA sequence: TGTGCCAGCAGCTTATCTGGGGCCAACGTCCTGACTTTC. This codes for CASSLSGANVLTF.

The chain has TRBV7-9 and TRBJ1-6; 8 nucleotides line up with TRBD1. Germline V gives CDR1 SEHNR, CDR2 FQNEAQ (reference sequence). V lost 3 bases, J lost 9 bases, and 7 bases stayed unmatched. The CDR3 loop spans 15 amino acids. DNA for the CDR3: TGTGCCAGCAGCTTGGGGGGCAGGGGGCCTTCACCCCTCCACTTT. This gives the protein CASSLGGRGPSPLHF.

The chain links TRBV4-2 to TRBJ2-2; TRBD2 is a possible D gene (6 bases). Trimming took 4 bases from V and 6 from J, leaving 27 bases between them. The germline gives CDR1 LGHNA, CDR2 YNFKEQ. The CDR3 covers 19 residues. The CDR3, as DNA: TGTGCCAGCAGCCGAGAAGGAGGGTGGCAGGGAACTATCTCCGGGGAGCTGTTTTTT. Amino acid sequence: CASSREGGWQGTISGELFF.

The CDR3 nucleotides are TGTGCCAGCAGTTTAAGGGGCGCAGGGAAGAATTCACCCCTCCACTTT. Translating gives CASSLRGAGKNSPLHF. The rearrangement joins TRBV27 to TRBJ1-6; a weak D match, TRBD1 (5 bases). Trimming left V 2 bases short and J 7 bases short, with 15 bases between. CDR3 length: 16 amino acids. Looked up from germline, CDR1 is MNHEY and CDR2 is SMNVEV (reference sequence).

Written as DNA, the CDR3 is TGTGCCAGCTCGACAGGGTACTATCGGGAGACCCAGTACTTC. Translation gives CASSTGYYRETQYF. The chain carries TRBV19 and TRBJ2-5, with TRBD1 matching over 7 bases. CDR3 length: 14 residues. V lost 9 bases, J lost 5 bases, and 12 bases stayed unmatched. Germline-derived CDR1 and CDR2 are LNHDA and SQIVND (reference sequence).

The table lists this clone with a few counts. V and J are TRBV29-1 and TRBJ1-2; D remains unclear. This CDR3 has 12 residues. Trimming shortened V by 3 bases and J by 3 bases, and 8 bases separated the two germline ends. Germline CDR1 SQVTM, CDR2 ANQGSEA. The DNA for the CDR3 is TGCAGCGTTGAGACAATCGACTATGGCTACACCTTC. Translation gives CSVETIDYGYTF.

This chain uses TRBV27 with TRBJ1-1; 7 bases align to TRBD1. Germline-derived CDR1 and CDR2 are MNHEY and SMNVEV (reference sequence). The CDR3 has 17 amino acids. With V trimmed by 2 bases and J by 0 bases, 9 bases remained unmatched. The CDR3 nucleotides are TGTGCCAGCAGTTTAGCTGGGACAGTACTCATGAACACTGAAGCTTTCTTT. Amino acid sequence: CASSLAGTVLMNTEAFF.

The chain employs TRBV5-4 and TRBJ1-1; 8 bases agree with TRBD1. The CDR3 runs to 13 residues. Germline V gene lookup returns CDR1 SGHNT and CDR2 YYREEE (reference sequence). V gave up 3 bases and J gave up 6 bases; unmatched junction bases: 4. CDR3 nucleotide sequence: TGTGCCAGCAGCTCAGGGGGCTCATCTGAAGCTTTCTTT. Residues: CASSSGGSSEAFF.

With regard to this clone: At one boundary the junction diverges from the germline segment, which might be a read error. The chain is built from TRBV7-9 and TRBJ1-1; possibly TRBD1 for D (5 bases). The V gene's germline CDR1 is SEHNR and CDR2 FQNEAQ (reference sequence). This CDR3 spans 12 amino acids. CDR3 bases: TGTTCCAGCAGCCTTCCGGGGGCTGAAGCTTTCTTT. It encodes CSSSLPGAEAFF.

The V gene is TRBV7-2, the J gene TRBJ1-2, with no clear D. The CDR3 sequence is 14 residues long. Germline CDR1 SGHTA, CDR2 FQGNSA. The V and J ends lost 5 bases and 4 bases respectively, with 14 bases between them. CDR3 region: CASSTGGFVYGYTF. CDR3 nucleotide sequence: TGTGCCAGCAGCACCGGAGGGTTCGTCTATGGCTACACCTTC.

This clone was counted only a few times. The chain combines TRBV5-6 with TRBJ1-1; D gene ambiguous. CDR1 and CDR2 from the germline V gene are SGHDT and YYEEEE. The CDR3 consists of 13 residues. V was cut by 0 bases and J by 4 bases, with 7 bases left in between. CDR3 in DNA: TGTGCCAGCAGCTTGGCCTACGGCACTGAAGCTTTCTTT. This gives the protein CASSLAYGTEAFF.

The chain carries TRBV28 and TRBJ1-1; D is unresolved. The CDR3 spans 15 residues. V gave up 6 bases and J gave up 4 bases, with 18 bases separating them. Germline V gene data show CDR1 as MDHEN and CDR2 as SYDVKM. Written as DNA, the CDR3 is TGTGCCAGCAGCCAATACTTGGCGCACAGCACTGAAGCTTTCTTT. It codes for CASSQYLAHSTEAFF.